These T cell receptor beta chains were read from a single sample in a study of shared clonotypes between healthy human individuals. Produced via immunoSEQ multiplex PCR; TCRdb's table is partial and in-frame only. The data hold approximately 600,000 clones, with 85% to 95% observed a single time. Sequenced input: naive CD8+ T cells sorted from blood. All receptors derive from a woman aged 25 to 39 in good health. The CDR3 runs from the conserved cysteine through the conserved F or W. The D gene is left open where the match is weak. Only part of the rows carry a size: once, few, many, or a class if the clone is expanded.

v_gene,j_gene,d_gene,abundance,CDR3aa,CDR3nt
TRBV6-6,TRBJ1-1,TRBD1,-,CASTPDREGWTEAFF,TGTGCCAGCACACCGGACAGGGAAGGTTGGACTGAAGCTTTCTTT
TRBV11-2,TRBJ1-2,-,-,CASSPATAYGYTF,TGTGCCAGCAGCCCCGCGACAGCTTATGGCTACACCTTC
TRBV9,TRBJ1-1,-,once,CASSVGGGGHEAFF,TGTGCCAGCAGCGTGGGCGGCGGTGGTCATGAAGCTTTCTTT
TRBV10-2,TRBJ1-1,TRBD1,-,CASGQGAEAFF,TGCGCCAGCGGACAGGGAGCTGAAGCTTTCTTT
TRBV7-3,TRBJ2-1,TRBD2,-,CASRYPGLAGGPSNEQFF,TGTGCCAGCAGATACCCGGGACTAGCGGGCGGTCCCTCCAATGAGCAGTTCTTC
TRBV6-5,TRBJ2-7,TRBD2,-,CASTPRRGANEQYF,TGTGCCAGCACTCCCCGGCGGGGGGCCAACGAGCAGTACTTC
TRBV5-4,TRBJ1-2,-,-,CASSLAPAPEAF,TGTGCCAGCAGCTTGGCACCAGCGCCCGAGGCCTTC
TRBV5-6,TRBJ2-5,TRBD2,-,CASSSLAGVLETQYF,TGTGCCAGCAGCTCACTAGCGGGAGTACTAGAGACCCAGTACTTC
TRBV5-1,TRBJ2-1,TRBD2,-,CASSWGLAGGSDEQFF,TGCGCCAGCAGCTGGGGACTAGCGGGAGGGAGCGATGAGCAGTTCTTC
TRBV19,TRBJ2-3,-,-,CASSNDSHSTDTQYF,TGTGCCAGTAGTAACGATAGTCACTCCACAGATACGCAGTATTTT
TRBV5-1,TRBJ2-4,-,-,CASSSAKNIQYF,TGCGCCAGCAGCTCGGCCAAAAACATTCAGTACTTC
TRBV4-1,TRBJ2-1,-,-,CASGVDEQFF,TGCGCCAGTGGGGTGGATGAGCAGTTCTTC
TRBV2,TRBJ2-1,TRBD1,-,CASSDRGLTQFF,TGTGCCAGCAGTGACAGGGGGCTAACGCAGTTCTTC
TRBV11-3,TRBJ2-1,-,once,CASSHSESSYNEQFF,TGTGCCAGCAGTCATTCGGAGAGCTCCTACAATGAGCAGTTCTTC
TRBV6-6,TRBJ2-7,-,-,CASSYSGTEQYF,TGTGCCAGCAGTTACTCGGGTACAGAGCAGTACTTC
TRBV2,TRBJ1-5,-,-,CASRGSVGVQPQHF,TGTGCCAGCAGGGGGTCGGTCGGGGTTCAGCCCCAGCATTTT
TRBV7-6,TRBJ2-2,-,once,CASSSIGQFTGELFF,TGTGCCAGCAGCTCAATTGGACAGTTCACCGGGGAGCTGTTTTTT
TRBV5-6,TRBJ1-1,-,-,CASSIHREGTEAFF,TGTGCCAGCAGCATTCACAGGGAAGGCACTGAAGCTTTCTTT
TRBV10-1,TRBJ2-1,TRBD1,-,CASSPQGALFDNEQFF,TGCGCCAGCAGTCCCCAGGGGGCTCTCTTTGACAATGAGCAGTTCTTC
TRBV7-9,TRBJ2-7,-,-,CASSSGPQFYEQYF,TGTGCCAGCAGCTCCGGGCCCCAATTCTACGAGCAGTACTTC
TRBV5-6,TRBJ1-1,-,-,CASSFGTGNTEAFF,TGTGCCAGCAGCTTCGGGACGGGGAACACTGAAGCTTTCTTT
TRBV4-2,TRBJ1-2,TRBD1,-,CASSQDRGTGPYGYTF,TGTGCCAGCAGCCAAGATAGGGGGACAGGGCCCTATGGCTACACCTTC
TRBV13,TRBJ2-1,TRBD2,-,CASSLGYLGRDEQFF,TGTGCCAGCAGCTTAGGTTACCTGGGGAGGGATGAGCAGTTCTTC
TRBV6-5,TRBJ1-1,-,-,CASSTPSEADTEAFF,TGTGCCAGCAGTACCCCCTCGGAGGCGGACACTGAAGCTTTCTTT
TRBV7-9,TRBJ2-1,-,-,CALTLWVSGNEQFF,TGTGCCTTAACCCTCTGGGTTTCGGGCAATGAGCAGTTCTTC
TRBV5-8,TRBJ2-5,-,-,CASSLEGTDQYF,TGTGCCAGCAGCTTGGAAGGGACGGACCAGTACTTC
TRBV6-1,TRBJ1-4,-,-,CASSGLQGADATNEKLFF,TGTGCCAGCAGTGGCCTACAGGGAGCCGATGCAACTAATGAAAAACTGTTTTTT
TRBV5-1,TRBJ2-7,TRBD2,-,CASSLDLSGTPYEQYF,TGCGCCAGCAGCTTGGATCTTAGCGGGACCCCCTACGAGCAGTACTTC
TRBV7-9,TRBJ1-1,-,-,CASSLGGTGEAFF,TGTGCCAGCAGCTTAGGAGGGACGGGTGAAGCTTTCTTT